The T cell receptor (beta chain) described here comes from a study of shared clonotypes between healthy human individuals. On the study more broadly: The study enrolled a couple of women and three men aged 18 to 49. The study's findings and limits: The authors expected sequencing depth to affect clonotype sharing among donors. Larger richness was generally estimated for naive than memory subsets.

The input for sorted-subset replicate PCRs was approximately 200 ng DNA, some 28,000 T cell genomes. Clones were read by immunoSEQ multiplex PCR, and TCRdb kept only the in-frame ones, dropping some. The sample lists 980,000 or so clones; about three quarters were seen once. The V segment lost 7 bases and the J segment 7 bases; nucleotides outside the gene matches: 10. This CDR3 is 14 amino acids long. Germline V gives CDR1 SQVTM, CDR2 ANQGSEA. On this clone: The antigen remains undetermined.

V usage is TRBV29-1 and J usage is TRBJ2-2; 9 positions agree with TRBD2. The sample taken for sequencing was memory CD4+ T cells sorted from blood. Subset defined: CD45RA-negative fraction. The sequence was collected from a man in his late teens or twenties in good health. In DNA, the CDR3 is TGCAGCGCCAGAAGTAGCGGGAGAGGCGGGGAGCTGTTTTTT. Translating gives CSARSSGRGGELFF.